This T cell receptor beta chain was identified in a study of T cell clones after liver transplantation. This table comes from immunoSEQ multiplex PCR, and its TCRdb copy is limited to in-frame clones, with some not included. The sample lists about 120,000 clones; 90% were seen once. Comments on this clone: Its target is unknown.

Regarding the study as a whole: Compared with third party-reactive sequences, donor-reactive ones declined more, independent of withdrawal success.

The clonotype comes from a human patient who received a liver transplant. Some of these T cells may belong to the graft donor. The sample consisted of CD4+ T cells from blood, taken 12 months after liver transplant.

In DNA form, the CDR3 reads TGTGCCAGCAGTTATTGGCAGGGGTCTTCCTACGAGCAGTACTTC. Translating it yields CASSYWQGSSYEQYF. J is TRBJ2-7 and V is TRBV6-5; the D gene is possibly TRBD1 (6 bases). Trimming removed 3 bases at V and 1 base at J, with 13 bases between. There are 15 residues in the CDR3. Germline-derived CDR1 and CDR2 are MNHEY and SVGAGI.